This T cell receptor (beta chain) derives from a study of OX40 agonist ivuxolimab in advanced cancers. Overall study: Ivuxolimab is an agonistic anti-OX40 (CD134) antibody, and patients were treated with it. Those enrolled were approximately 83% male, with a mean age of about 60 years and ages from about 20 to 90.

The CDR3 is made up of 16 amino acids. V lost 4 bases and J lost 5, with 17 bases in between. Germline CDR1 is KGHSY and CDR2 is FQNENV. General study points: Certain nonresponders additionally had low normalized T-cell clonal expansion.

A note on this clone: The antigen remains unidentified.

Profiling relied on immunoSEQ multiplex PCR, and the TCRdb table lists in-frame clones only, not all of them. Among 70,000 to 95,000 clones, around 80% were seen once, and the ten largest hold around 1.1%. The clonotype originates from an adult with an advanced solid tumor such as melanoma, head and neck, liver or kidney cancer. The sample consisted of CD4+ or CD8+ T cells sorted from blood, taken in a trial of the OX40 agonist ivuxolimab. The chain has TRBV16 and TRBJ2-2, with D possibly matching TRBD1 (5 bases). In nucleotides, the CDR3 is TGTGCCAGCAGCCCGACTTTGCAAGGGGAAACCGGGGAGCTGTTTTTT. It yields the protein CASSPTLQGETGELFF.